This is a list of T cell receptor beta chains from one sample in a study of blood T cell repertoires in COVID-19. Using immunoSEQ multiplex PCR, the repertoire was profiled, and TCRdb retains in-frame clones only, with some absent. The sample yields roughly 250,000 clones, approximately 86% seen once. Sequencing was performed on peripheral blood. The receptor source for this set is a man in his sixties who had recovered from COVID-19. Both conserved end residues are part of each CDR3. D genes are given only for firm matches. Expanded clones are given a class, and other clones once, few, many or no size at all.

j_call clone_size d_call v_call cdr3_aa cdr3_nt
TRBJ2-5 NA TRBD1 TRBV18 CASNTRTGGRETQYF TGTGCCAGCAACACCAGGACAGGGGGTAGGGAGACCCAGTACTTC
TRBJ2-2 NA TRBD2 TRBV7-2 CASSRPTLAGAGELFF TGTGCCAGCAGCCGTCCTACACTAGCGGGGGCCGGGGAGCTGTTTTTT
TRBJ2-1 NA NA TRBV7-2 CASSLPTTASYNEQFF TGTGCCAGCAGCTTACCCACGACTGCTTCCTACAATGAGCAGTTCTTC
TRBJ2-5 NA NA TRBV6-6 CASRPGERTQYF TGTGCCAGCAGACCGGGGGAGAGGACCCAGTACTTC
TRBJ2-7 NA TRBD2 TRBV18 CASSIGTSGYEQYF TGTGCCAGCTCGATAGGGACTAGCGGGTACGAGCAGTACTTC
TRBJ1-3 NA NA TRBV19 CASSKKELGNTIYF TGTGCCAGTAGTAAAAAAGAACTTGGAAACACCATATATTTT
TRBJ1-2 NA TRBD1 TRBV6-1 CASSESWTGQNYGYTF TGTGCCAGCAGTGAATCTTGGACAGGGCAAAACTATGGCTACACCTTC
TRBJ2-7 NA TRBD1 TRBV5-1 CASSLGPGQGAGEQYF TGCGCCAGCAGCTTGGGCCCGGGACAGGGGGCAGGAGAGCAGTACTTC
TRBJ2-1 NA NA TRBV19 CASSIEGGSYNEQFF TGTGCCAGTAGTATAGAGGGGGGTTCTTACAATGAGCAGTTCTTC
TRBJ2-2 NA NA TRBV18 CASSPSGTRNTGELFF TGTGCCAGCTCACCTTCCGGGACACGAAACACCGGGGAGCTGTTTTTT
TRBJ2-7 NA TRBD1 TRBV5-4 CASSRMGQPISYEQYF TGTGCCAGCAGCAGAATGGGACAGCCGATATCCTACGAGCAGTACTTC
TRBJ1-2 NA TRBD1 TRBV6-1 CASSEGTGVWGGYTF TGTGCCAGCAGTGAAGGGACAGGAGTCTGGGGTGGCTACACCTTC
TRBJ1-4 once TRBD1 TRBV5-5 CASSFVLDRGINEKLFF TGTGCCAGCAGCTTTGTTCTGGACAGGGGGATTAATGAAAAACTGTTTTTT
TRBJ2-3 NA NA TRBV19 CASSLLQASTDTQYF TGTGCCAGTAGTCTGCTCCAGGCTAGCACAGATACGCAGTATTTT
TRBJ1-5 few TRBD1 TRBV6-6 CASSRGQGNQPQHF TGTGCCAGCAGCCGAGGACAGGGCAATCAGCCCCAGCATTTT
TRBJ1-6 few NA TRBV19 CASSIAGPGSPLHF TGTGCCAGTAGTATTGCAGGGCCTGGTTCACCCCTCCACTTT
TRBJ1-2 NA TRBD1 TRBV6-2/TRBV6-3 CASSYRGLGYGYTF TGTGCCAGCAGTTACAGGGGGCTAGGCTATGGCTACACCTTC
TRBJ2-1 NA TRBD2 TRBV5-4 CASSLWLAGNNEQFF TGTGCCAGCAGCTTATGGCTAGCGGGAAACAATGAGCAGTTCTTC
TRBJ1-1 NA TRBD1 TRBV2 CASRFRTGMNTEAFF TGTGCCAGCAGATTTAGGACAGGGATGAACACTGAAGCTTTCTTT
TRBJ1-5 NA TRBD1 TRBV4-2 CASSALTGGNQPQHF TGTGCCAGCAGCGCGTTGACAGGGGGGAATCAGCCCCAGCATTTT
TRBJ2-7 NA NA TRBV5-1 CASSLSTYEQYF TGCGCCAGCAGCTTGTCTACCTACGAGCAGTACTTC
TRBJ2-1 NA TRBD1 TRBV24-1 CATSADRVSGEQFF TGTGCCACCAGTGCGGACAGGGTATCCGGCGAGCAGTTCTTC
TRBJ2-5 NA NA TRBV25-1 CASSGGHQETQYF TGTGCCAGCAGTGGAGGGCACCAAGAGACCCAGTACTTC
TRBJ1-3 NA NA TRBV9 CASSVDSSGNTIYF TGTGCCAGCAGCGTAGACAGCTCTGGAAACACCATATATTTT
TRBJ1-5 NA NA TRBV30 CAWSAAGLSNQPQHF TGTGCCTGGAGCGCCGCAGGGTTAAGCAATCAGCCCCAGCATTTT
TRBJ1-6 once NA TRBV19 CASSISWSSYNSPLHF TGTGCCAGTAGTATCTCCTGGAGCTCCTATAATTCACCCCTCCACTTT
TRBJ1-3 NA NA TRBV18 CASSPRGTGNTIYF TGTGCCAGCTCACCCCGGGGGACTGGAAACACCATATATTTT
TRBJ1-1 NA TRBD1 TRBV27 CASSSTGGRAFF TGTGCCAGCAGTTCTACAGGGGGCCGGGCTTTCTTT
TRBJ2-3 NA TRBD2 TRBV5-1 CASQRLAGDYTDTQYF TGCGCCAGTCAACGACTAGCGGGGGACTACACAGATACGCAGTATTTT
TRBJ1-3 NA NA TRBV3-1/TRBV3-2 CASSQGSSGNTIYF TGTGCCAGCAGCCAGGGGAGCTCTGGAAACACCATATATTTT
TRBJ2-1 NA TRBD2 TRBV3-1/TRBV3-2 CASSRLAGDNEQFF TGTGCCAGCAGCCGACTAGCGGGGGACAATGAGCAGTTCTTC
TRBJ2-2 NA NA TRBV6-2/TRBV6-3 CASSYSRGTGELFF TGTGCCAGCAGTTACTCGAGGGGGACCGGGGAGCTGTTTTTT
TRBJ2-2 NA TRBD1 TRBV4-1 CASSPLFGRGLSGELFF TGCGCCAGCAGCCCCCTTTTCGGCAGGGGGCTTTCCGGGGAGCTGTTTTTT
TRBJ1-2 NA NA TRBV9 CASSVAAGSRYGYTF TGTGCCAGCAGCGTAGCTGCGGGATCTAGGTATGGCTACACCTTC
TRBJ1-1 NA NA TRBV20-1 CSARGTVEAFF TGCAGTGCTAGAGGCACGGTTGAAGCTTTCTTT
TRBJ2-1 few TRBD2 TRBV2 CASRETSGGGDEQFF TGTGCCAGCAGGGAGACTAGCGGGGGCGGGGATGAGCAGTTCTTC
TRBJ2-3 NA NA TRBV24-1 CATSDSADRTDTQYF TGTGCCACCAGTGATTCAGCGGACCGCACAGATACGCAGTATTTT
TRBJ2-1 NA NA TRBV9 CASSGTGSYNEQFF TGTGCCAGCAGCGGTACAGGGAGCTACAATGAGCAGTTCTTC
TRBJ2-3 NA NA TRBV10-3 CAIRQGTSTDTQYF TGTGCCATCAGACAGGGAACTAGCACAGATACGCAGTATTTT
TRBJ1-3 NA NA TRBV12-3/TRBV12-4 CASSLGAGNTIYF TGTGCCAGCAGTTTAGGTGCGGGAAACACCATATATTTT
TRBJ1-6 NA NA TRBV2 CASRADRVANSPLHF TGTGCCAGCAGAGCCGACCGGGTTGCTAATTCACCCCTCCACTTT